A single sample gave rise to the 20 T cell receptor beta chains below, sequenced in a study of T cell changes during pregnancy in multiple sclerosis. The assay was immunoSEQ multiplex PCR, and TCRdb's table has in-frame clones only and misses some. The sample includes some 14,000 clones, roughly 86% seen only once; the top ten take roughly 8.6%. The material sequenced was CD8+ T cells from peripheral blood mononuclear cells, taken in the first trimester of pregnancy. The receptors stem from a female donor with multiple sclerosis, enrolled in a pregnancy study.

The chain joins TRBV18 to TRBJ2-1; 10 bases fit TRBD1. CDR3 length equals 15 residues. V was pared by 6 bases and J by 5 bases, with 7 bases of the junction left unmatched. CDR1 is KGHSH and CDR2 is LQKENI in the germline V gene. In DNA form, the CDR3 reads TGTGCCAGCTCTCCCCGACAGGGGGCGAACAATGAGCAGTTCTTC. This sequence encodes CASSPRQGANNEQFF.

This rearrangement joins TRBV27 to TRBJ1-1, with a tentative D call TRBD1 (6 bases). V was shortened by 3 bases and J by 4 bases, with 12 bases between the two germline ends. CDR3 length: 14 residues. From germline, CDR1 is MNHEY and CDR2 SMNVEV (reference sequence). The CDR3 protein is CASSFSGAPTEAFF. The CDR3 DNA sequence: TGTGCCAGCAGTTTTTCAGGGGCCCCCACTGAAGCTTTCTTT.

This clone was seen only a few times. This chain's CDR3 is CASSRTGAYEQYF. DNA for the CDR3: TGCGCCAGCAGCCGCACAGGAGCCTACGAGCAGTACTTC. The chain joins TRBV5-1 to TRBJ2-7; TRBD1 might be the D (5 bases). The V and J ends lost 4 bases and 2 bases respectively, with 10 bases between them. The CDR3 spans 13 residues. Germline lookup yields CDR1 SGHRS and CDR2 YFSETQ.

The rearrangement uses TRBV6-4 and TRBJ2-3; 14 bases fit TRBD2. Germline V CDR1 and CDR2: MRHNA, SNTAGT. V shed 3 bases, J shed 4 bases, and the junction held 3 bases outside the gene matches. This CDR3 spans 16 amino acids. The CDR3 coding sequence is TGTGCCAGCAGTGAGTCGGGACTAGCGGGGGCAGATACGCAGTATTTT. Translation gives CASSESGLAGADTQYF.

CDR3 sequence (DNA): TGTGCCATCAGTGCAACAGGGGACTCCAACTATGGCTACACCTTC. Amino acid sequence: CAISATGDSNYGYTF. This chain joins TRBV10-3 and TRBJ1-2, with 7 bases identical to TRBD1. Unmatched junction bases numbered 7, after V lost 4 bases and J lost 2 bases. The CDR3 contains 15 residues. Germline V CDR1 and CDR2: ENHRY, SYGVKD.

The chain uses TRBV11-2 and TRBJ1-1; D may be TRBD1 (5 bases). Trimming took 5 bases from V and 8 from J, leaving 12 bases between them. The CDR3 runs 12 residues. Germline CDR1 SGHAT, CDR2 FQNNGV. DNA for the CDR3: TGTGCCAGCAGCCCCGACAGAGTAGAAGCTTTCTTT. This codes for CASSPDRVEAFF.

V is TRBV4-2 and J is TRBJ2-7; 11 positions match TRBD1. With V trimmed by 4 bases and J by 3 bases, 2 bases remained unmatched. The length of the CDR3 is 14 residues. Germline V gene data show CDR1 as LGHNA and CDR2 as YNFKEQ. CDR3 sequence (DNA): TGTGCCAGCAGCCCGGACAGGGGGCACTACGAGCAGTACTTC. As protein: CASSPDRGHYEQYF.

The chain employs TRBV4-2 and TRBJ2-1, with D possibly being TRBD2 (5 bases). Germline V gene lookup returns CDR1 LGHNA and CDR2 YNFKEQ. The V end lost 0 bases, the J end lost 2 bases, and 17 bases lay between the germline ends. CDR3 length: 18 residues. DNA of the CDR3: TGTGCCAGCAGCCAAGACCCTTTAGCAGCGGAGGCCTACAATGAGCAGTTCTTC. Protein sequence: CASSQDPLAAEAYNEQFF.

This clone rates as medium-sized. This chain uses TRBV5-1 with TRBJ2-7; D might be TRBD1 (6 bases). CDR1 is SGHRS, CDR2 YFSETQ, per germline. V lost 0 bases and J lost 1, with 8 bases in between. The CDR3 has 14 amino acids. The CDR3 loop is CASSLVGQSYEQYF. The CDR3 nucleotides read TGCGCCAGCAGCTTGGTCGGACAGTCCTACGAGCAGTACTTC.

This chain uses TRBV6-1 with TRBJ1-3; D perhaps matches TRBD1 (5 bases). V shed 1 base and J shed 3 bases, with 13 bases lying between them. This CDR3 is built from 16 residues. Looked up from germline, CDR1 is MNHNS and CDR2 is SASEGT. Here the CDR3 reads CASSEEAGGGGNTIYF. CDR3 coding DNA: TGTGCCAGCAGTGAAGAAGCGGGCGGGGGTGGAAACACCATATATTTT.

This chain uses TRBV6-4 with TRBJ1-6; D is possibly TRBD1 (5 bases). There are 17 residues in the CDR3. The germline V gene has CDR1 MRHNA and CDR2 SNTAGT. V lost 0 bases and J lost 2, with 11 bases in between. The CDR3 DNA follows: TGTGCCAGCAGTGACTCGTTGGGGCCGACCTATAATTCACCCCTCCACTTT. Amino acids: CASSDSLGPTYNSPLHF.

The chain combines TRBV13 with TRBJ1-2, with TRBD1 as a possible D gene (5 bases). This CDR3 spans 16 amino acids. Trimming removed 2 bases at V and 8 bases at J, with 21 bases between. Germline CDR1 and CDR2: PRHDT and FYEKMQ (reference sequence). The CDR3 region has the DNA TGTGCCAGCAGCTTACTCATGGCAGGGTATACTTTCGGCTACACCTTC. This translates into CASSLLMAGYTFGYTF.

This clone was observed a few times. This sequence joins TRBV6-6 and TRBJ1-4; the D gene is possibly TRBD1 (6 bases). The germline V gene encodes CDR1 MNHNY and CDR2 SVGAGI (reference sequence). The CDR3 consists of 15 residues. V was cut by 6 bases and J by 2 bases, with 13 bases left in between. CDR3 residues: CASSSSGVTNEKLFF. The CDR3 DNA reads TGTGCCAGCAGCTCATCAGGGGTCACTAATGAAAAACTGTTTTTT.

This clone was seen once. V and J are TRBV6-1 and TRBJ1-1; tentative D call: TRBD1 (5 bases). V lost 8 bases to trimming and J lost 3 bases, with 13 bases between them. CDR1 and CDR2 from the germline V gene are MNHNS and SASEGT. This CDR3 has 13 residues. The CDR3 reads CASGEDTHTEAFF. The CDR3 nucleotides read TGTGCCAGCGGGGAGGACACTCACACTGAAGCTTTCTTT.

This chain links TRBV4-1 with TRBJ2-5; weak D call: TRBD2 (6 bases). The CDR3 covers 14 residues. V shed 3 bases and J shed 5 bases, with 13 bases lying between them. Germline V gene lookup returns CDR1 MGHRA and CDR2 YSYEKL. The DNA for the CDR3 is TGCGCCAGCAGCCAGGGGCGGGAAATGGAGACCCAGTACTTC. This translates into CASSQGREMETQYF.

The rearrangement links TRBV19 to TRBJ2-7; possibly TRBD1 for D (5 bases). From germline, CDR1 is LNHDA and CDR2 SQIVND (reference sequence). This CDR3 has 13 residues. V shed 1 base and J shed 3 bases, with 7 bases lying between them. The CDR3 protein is CASSIGQSYEQYF. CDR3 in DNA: TGTGCCAGTAGTATAGGACAGAGCTACGAGCAGTACTTC. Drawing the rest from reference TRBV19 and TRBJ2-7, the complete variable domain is DGGITQSPKYLFRKEGQNVTLSCEQNLNHDAMYWYRQDPGQGLRLIYYSQIVNDFQKGDIAEGYSVSREKKESFPLTVTSAQKNPTAFYLCASSIGQSYEQYFGPGTRLTVT.

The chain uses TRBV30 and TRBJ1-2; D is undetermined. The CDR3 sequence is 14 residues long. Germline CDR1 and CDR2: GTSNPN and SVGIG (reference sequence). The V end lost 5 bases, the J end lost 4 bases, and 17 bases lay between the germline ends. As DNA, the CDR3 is TGTGCCTGGTCTCCTATCACTAGGGCCTATGGCTACACCTTC. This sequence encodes CAWSPITRAYGYTF.

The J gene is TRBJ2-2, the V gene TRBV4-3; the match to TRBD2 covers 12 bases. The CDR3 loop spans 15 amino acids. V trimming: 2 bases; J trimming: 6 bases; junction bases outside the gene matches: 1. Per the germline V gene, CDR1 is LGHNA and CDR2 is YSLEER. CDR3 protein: CASSQLAGGPGELFF. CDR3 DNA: TGCGCCAGCAGCCAACTAGCGGGGGGGCCCGGGGAGCTGTTTTTT.

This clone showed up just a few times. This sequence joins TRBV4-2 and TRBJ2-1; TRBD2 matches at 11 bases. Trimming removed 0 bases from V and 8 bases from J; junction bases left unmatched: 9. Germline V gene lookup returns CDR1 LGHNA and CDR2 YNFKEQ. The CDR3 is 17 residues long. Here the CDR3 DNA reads TGTGCCAGCAGCCAAGATCAACTAGCGGGGGAGGTCGATGAGCAGTTCTTC. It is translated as CASSQDQLAGEVDEQFF.

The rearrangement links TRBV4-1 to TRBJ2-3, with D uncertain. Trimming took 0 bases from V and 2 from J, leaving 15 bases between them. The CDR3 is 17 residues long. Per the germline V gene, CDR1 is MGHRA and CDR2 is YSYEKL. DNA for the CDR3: TGCGCCAGCAGCCAAGACCCCACTGACTCATTCACAGATACGCAGTATTTT. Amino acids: CASSQDPTDSFTDTQYF.